This T cell receptor beta chain was found in a study of cytomegalovirus exposure and HLA in healthy donors. The study drew the donors from its approximately 110-subject validation cohort, separate from the approximately 690-subject first cohort. Generated by immunoSEQ multiplex PCR, the TCRdb table keeps only in-frame clones and is missing some. The sample shows about 98,000 clones, roughly nine tenths of them seen only once. In this sample, this clone turned up once. Germline V gene lookup returns CDR1 LNHDA and CDR2 SQIVND (reference sequence). The CDR3 has 14 residues. V was shortened by 1 base and J by 5 bases, with 8 bases between the two germline ends.

This TCR came from a woman in her twenties or thirties in good health and CMV-seronegative. Sequenced material: PBMCs. V and J are TRBV19 and TRBJ2-2; weak D call: TRBD2 (5 bases). The CDR3 region is CASSIGGLTGELFF. The CDR3 nucleotides read TGTGCCAGTAGTATAGGCGGACTTACCGGGGAGCTGTTTTTT. Drawing the rest from reference TRBV19 and TRBJ2-2, the complete variable domain is DGGITQSPKYLFRKEGQNVTLSCEQNLNHDAMYWYRQDPGQGLRLIYYSQIVNDFQKGDIAEGYSVSREKKESFPLTVTSAQKNPTAFYLCASSIGGLTGELFFGEGSRLTVL.